The subject of this entry is one T cell receptor (beta chain). This clone was detected once. The specificity of this receptor is unknown. No qualities accompany the bases; no much larger clone lies one base away. From around 10,000 to 100,000 sorted cells per subset, genomic DNA was extracted using the DNeasy Blood and Tissue Kit. The immunoSEQ service sequenced and mapped the TCRbeta V-J or V-D-J regions, with coverage above 10x for each sample. Concerning the study's data processing: Only productive rearrangements exported from the immunoSEQ Analyzer platform were analyzed, with clonality assessed on the 500 most abundant clones. Repertoire overlap between populations was quantified with the Morisita-Horn similarity index and the Jaccard index. Morisita-Horn similarity between CD8 T-cell subset TCR repertoires was measured in over 5 cancer patients. TCRdb retrieved this table from immuneACCESS and kept in-frame rearrangements only. Not all clones are present; in checked studies, unresolved V genes account for under half, and no reason is known for the remainder. V and J calls and clone size come straight from that table; D and trimming were deduced from the DNA. This sample comprises over 15,000 clones, approximately 90% of them detected only once. About 4.5% of the sample is held by the ten biggest clonotypes.

The trim is 3 bases for V and 2 bases for J, with a gap of 11 bases between the germline ends. CDR1 and CDR2, looked up from the germline V gene, are MNHNS and SASEGT. From its cysteine to its phenylalanine, the CDR3 spans 15 amino acids. Of the read, only the CDR3 DNA is kept; its 45 bases are in frame from base 1. The data are from a study of CD39 and CD103 CD8 tumor-infiltrating T cells (dated by TCRdb to about 2018). A note on the overall study: The repertoire comparisons shown came from four patients: one with an HPV-positive HNSCC, one with an HPV-negative HNSCC, one with ovarian cancer and one with melanoma. TCRbeta CDR3 deep sequencing compared repertoires of CD8 TIL subsets defined by CD103 and CD39 with peripheral memory CD8 T cells.

What the work shows at the level of the full study, not this receptor alone: Clonotypes from DP TILs were seldom detected in blood or uninvolved lymph node, while clonotypes from DN TILs overlapped to a large extent with peripheral memory CD8 repertoires. Compared with DN and SP CD8 TILs and with blood memory CD8 T cells, DP CD8 TILs appeared more oligoclonal, with the top 30 clonotypes covering about 50-90%.

No therapy was being received by patients at the time of sample collection, although prior treatments had ranged from chemotherapy, radiotherapy, surgery and immunotherapy to none. After thawing, cells were enriched for T lymphocytes using a negative-selection kit, with EpCAM beads added for tumor-infiltrating lymphocytes. Memory CD8 T cells were sorted as CD8+CD4-CD45RA- cells irrespective of CCR7 expression. Before analysis, peripheral blood mononuclear cells were separated on a Ficoll-Paque PLUS gradient and then cryopreserved. Populations were sorted on a FACSAria II to 97% to 99% purity, and the cell pellets were frozen for TCR sequencing without being cultured.

The clonotype originates from a human donor with head and neck squamous cell carcinoma. Sequencing was carried out using CD8+ T cells sorted from blood. The cell subset or site tag for this specimen amounts to: total memory CD8 T cells (CD45RA-CCR7+/-) from blood or uninvolved lymph node. Recombination connected TRBV6-1 to TRBJ1-5, with the D gene uncertain. The CDR3 corresponds to CASSDLGMRNQPQHF. The DNA sequence is TGTGCCAGCAGTGATTTGGGGATGCGCAATCAGCCCCAGCATTTT.